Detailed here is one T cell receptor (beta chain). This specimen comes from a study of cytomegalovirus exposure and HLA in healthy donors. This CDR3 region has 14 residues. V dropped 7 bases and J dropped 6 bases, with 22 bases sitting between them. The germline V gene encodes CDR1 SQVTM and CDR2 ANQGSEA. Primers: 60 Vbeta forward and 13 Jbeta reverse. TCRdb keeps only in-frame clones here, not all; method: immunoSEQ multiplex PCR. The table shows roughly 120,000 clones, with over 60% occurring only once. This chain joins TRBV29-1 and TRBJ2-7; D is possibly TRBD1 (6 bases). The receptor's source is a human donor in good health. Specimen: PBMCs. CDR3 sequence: CSAIPVQGQSEQYF. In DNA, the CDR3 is TGCAGCGCCATACCGGTACAGGGTCAGAGCGAGCAGTACTTC.